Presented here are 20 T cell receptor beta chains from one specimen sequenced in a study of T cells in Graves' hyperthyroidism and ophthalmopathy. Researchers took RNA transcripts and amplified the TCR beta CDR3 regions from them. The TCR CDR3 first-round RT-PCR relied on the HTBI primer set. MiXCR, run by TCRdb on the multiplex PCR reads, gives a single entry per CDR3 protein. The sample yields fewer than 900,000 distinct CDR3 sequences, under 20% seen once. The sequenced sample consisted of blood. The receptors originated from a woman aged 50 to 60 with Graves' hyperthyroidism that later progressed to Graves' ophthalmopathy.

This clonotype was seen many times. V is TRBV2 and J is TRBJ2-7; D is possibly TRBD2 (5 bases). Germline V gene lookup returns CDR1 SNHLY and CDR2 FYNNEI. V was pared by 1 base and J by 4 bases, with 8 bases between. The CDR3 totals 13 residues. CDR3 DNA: TGTGCCAGCAGTGAAGGAGGGCGATACGAGCAGTACTTC. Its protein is CASSEGGRYEQYF.

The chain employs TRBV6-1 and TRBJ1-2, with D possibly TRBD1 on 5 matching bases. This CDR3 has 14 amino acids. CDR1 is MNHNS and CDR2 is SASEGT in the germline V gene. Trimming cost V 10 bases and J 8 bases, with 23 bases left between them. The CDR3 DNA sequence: TGTGCCACCAAGGGACTATGGACCGCCCTCGGCTACACCTTC. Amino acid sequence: CATKGLWTALGYTF.

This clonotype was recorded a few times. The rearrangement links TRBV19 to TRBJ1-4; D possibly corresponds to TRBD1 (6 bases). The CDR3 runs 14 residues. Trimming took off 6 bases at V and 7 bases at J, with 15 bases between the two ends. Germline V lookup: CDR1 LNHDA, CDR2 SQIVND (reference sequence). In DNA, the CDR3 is TGTGCCAGTAGCAAAGGGGGATTAACTGAAAAACTGTTTTTT. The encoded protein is CASSKGGLTEKLFF.

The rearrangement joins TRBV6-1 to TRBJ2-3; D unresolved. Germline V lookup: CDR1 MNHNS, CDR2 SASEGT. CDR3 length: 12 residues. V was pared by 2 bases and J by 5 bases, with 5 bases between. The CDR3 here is CASSETRDTQYF. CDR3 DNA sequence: TGTGCCAGCAGTGAAACGAGAGATACGCAGTATTTT.

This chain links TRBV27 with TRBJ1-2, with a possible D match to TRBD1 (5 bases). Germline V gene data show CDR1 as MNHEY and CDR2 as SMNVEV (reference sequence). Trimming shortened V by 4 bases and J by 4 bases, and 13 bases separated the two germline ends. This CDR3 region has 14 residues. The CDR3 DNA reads TGTGCCAGCAGTTACCAGGGTGTGGGCTATGGCTACACCTTC. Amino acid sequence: CASSYQGVGYGYTF.

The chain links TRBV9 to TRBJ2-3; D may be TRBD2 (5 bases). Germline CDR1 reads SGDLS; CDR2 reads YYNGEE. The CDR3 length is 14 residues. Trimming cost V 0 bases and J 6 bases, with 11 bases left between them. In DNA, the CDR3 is TGTGCCAGCAGCGTAGGGACTGGAATCGATACGCAGTATTTT. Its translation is CASSVGTGIDTQYF.

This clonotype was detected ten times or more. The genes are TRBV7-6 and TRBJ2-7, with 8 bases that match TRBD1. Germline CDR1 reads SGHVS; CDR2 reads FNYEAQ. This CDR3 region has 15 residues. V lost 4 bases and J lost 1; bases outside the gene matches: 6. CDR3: CASSSGQGVSYEQYF. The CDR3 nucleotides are TGTGCCAGCAGCTCCGGACAGGGAGTATCCTACGAGCAGTACTTC.

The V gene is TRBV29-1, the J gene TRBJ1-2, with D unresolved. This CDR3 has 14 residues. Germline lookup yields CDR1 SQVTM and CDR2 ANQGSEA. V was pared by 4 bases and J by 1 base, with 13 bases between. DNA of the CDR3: TGCAGCGTTGTTTGGCAGAGCTATAACTATGGCTACACCTTC. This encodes CSVVWQSYNYGYTF.

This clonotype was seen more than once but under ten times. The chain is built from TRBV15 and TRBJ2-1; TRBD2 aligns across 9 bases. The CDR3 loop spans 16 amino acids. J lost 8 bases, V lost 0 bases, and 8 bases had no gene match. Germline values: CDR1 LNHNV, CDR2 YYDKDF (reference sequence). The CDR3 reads CATSRDRRGGVYEQFF. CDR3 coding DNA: TGTGCCACCAGCAGAGATCGGCGGGGGGGCGTCTATGAGCAGTTCTTC.

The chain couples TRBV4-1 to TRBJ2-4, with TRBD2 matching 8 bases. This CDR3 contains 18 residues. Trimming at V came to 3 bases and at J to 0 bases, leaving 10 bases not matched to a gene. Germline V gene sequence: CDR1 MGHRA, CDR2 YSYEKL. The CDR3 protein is CASSQIFVLAVAKNIQYF. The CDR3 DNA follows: TGCGCCAGCAGCCAGATTTTCGTACTAGCGGTAGCCAAAAACATTCAGTACTTC.

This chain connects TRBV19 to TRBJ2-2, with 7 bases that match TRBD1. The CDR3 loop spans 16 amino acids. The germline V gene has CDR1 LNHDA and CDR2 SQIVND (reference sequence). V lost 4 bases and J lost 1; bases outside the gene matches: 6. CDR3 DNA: TGTGCCAGTAGTACGGGACAGAGTAAGAACACCGGGGAGCTGTTTTTT. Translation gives CASSTGQSKNTGELFF.

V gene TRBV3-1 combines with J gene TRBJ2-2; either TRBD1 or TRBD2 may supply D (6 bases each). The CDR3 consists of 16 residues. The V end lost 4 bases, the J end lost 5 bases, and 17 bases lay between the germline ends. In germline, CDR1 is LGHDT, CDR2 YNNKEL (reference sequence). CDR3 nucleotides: TGTGCCAGCAGCCGTCCCAAGGGGGGCTCGACCGGGGAGCTGTTTTTT. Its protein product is CASSRPKGGSTGELFF. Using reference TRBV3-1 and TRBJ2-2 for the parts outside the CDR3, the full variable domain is DTAVSQTPKYLVTQMGNDKSIKCEQNLGHDTMYWYKQDSKKFLKIMFSYNNKELIINETVPNRFSPKSPDKAHLNLHINSLELGDSAVYFCASSRPKGGSTGELFFGEGSRLTVL.

The DNA of the CDR3 is TGTGCCAGTAGTATGGACGGGGCAGGTCAGCCCCAGCATTTT. This codes for CASSMDGAGQPQHF. The chain couples TRBV19 to TRBJ1-5; D perhaps matches TRBD1 (5 bases). Trimming left V 3 bases short and J 6 bases short, with 12 bases between. The CDR3 spans 14 residues. CDR1 is LNHDA and CDR2 is SQIVND in the germline V gene (reference sequence).

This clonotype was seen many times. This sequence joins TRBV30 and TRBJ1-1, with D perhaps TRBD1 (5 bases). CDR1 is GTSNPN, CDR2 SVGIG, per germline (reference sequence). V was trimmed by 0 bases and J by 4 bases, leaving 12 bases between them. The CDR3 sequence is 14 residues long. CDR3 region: CAWSVPGLTTEAFF. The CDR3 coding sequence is TGTGCCTGGAGTGTACCGGGGCTGACCACTGAAGCTTTCTTT. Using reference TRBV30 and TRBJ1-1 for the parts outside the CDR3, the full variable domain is SQTIHQWPATLVQPVGSPLSLECTVEGTSNPNLYWYRQAAGRGLQLLFYSVGIGQISSEVPQNLSASRPQDRQFILSSKKLLLSDSGFYLCAWSVPGLTTEAFFGQGTRLTVV.

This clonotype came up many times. CDR3 sequence (DNA): TGTGCCAGCAGCTTCGGCCGGGACAGGGGCCATGAGCAGTTCTTC. Its translation: CASSFGRDRGHEQFF. This chain links TRBV7-9 with TRBJ2-1; 10 bases align to TRBD1. The V gene end was trimmed by 3 bases and the J gene end by 8 bases; junction bases not matched to a gene: 7. The CDR3 extends over 15 amino acids. Germline loops: CDR1 SEHNR, CDR2 FQNEAQ (reference sequence).

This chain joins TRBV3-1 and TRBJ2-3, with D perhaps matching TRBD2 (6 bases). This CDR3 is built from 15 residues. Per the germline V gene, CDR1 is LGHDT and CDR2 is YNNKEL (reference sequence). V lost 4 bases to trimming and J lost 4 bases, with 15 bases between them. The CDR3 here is CASSPAGIMADTQYF. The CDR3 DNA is TGTGCCAGCAGCCCGGCGGGGATAATGGCAGATACGCAGTATTTT.

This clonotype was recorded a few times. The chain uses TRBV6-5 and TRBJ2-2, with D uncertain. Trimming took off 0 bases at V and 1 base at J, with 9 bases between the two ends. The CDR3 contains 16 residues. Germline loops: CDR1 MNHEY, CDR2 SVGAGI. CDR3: CASSYSTWGNTGELFF. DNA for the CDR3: TGTGCCAGCAGTTACTCGACCTGGGGGAACACCGGGGAGCTGTTTTTT.

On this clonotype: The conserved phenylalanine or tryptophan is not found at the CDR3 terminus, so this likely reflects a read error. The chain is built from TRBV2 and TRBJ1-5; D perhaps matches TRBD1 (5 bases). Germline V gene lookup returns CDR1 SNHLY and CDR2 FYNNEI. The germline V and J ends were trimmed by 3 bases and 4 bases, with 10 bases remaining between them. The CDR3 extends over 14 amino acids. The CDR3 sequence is CASSELGANQPQHL. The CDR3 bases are TGTGCCAGCAGTGAGTTAGGGGCGAATCAGCCCCAGCATCTT.

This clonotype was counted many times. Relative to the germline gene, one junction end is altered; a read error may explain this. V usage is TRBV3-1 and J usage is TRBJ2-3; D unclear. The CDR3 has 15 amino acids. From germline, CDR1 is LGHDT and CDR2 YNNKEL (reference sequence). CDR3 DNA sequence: TGTGCCAGCAGCCAAGGGGCAGGTAGCACAGATGCGCAGTATTTT. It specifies CASSQGAGSTDAQYF.

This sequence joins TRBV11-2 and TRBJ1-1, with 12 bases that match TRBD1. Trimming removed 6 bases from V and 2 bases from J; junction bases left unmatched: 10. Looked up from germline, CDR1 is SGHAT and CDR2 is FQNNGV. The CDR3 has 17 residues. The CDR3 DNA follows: TGTGCCAGCAGGGCCGGGACAGGGGGCTGGATCAACACTGAAGCTTTCTTT. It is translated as CASRAGTGGWINTEAFF.